The next 19 T cell receptor beta chains were all read from a single sample in a study of breast tumors, draining lymph nodes, adjacent tissues. MiXCR, run by TCRdb on the multiplex PCR reads, gives a single entry per CDR3 protein. The table shows 130,000 or so distinct CDR3 sequences, with roughly 20% occurring only once. Axillary draining lymph nodes of breast cancer patients supplied the node samples. Sequencing was carried out using axillary lymph node tissue. The origin of the receptors is a female donor with breast cancer. Some clones in this sample may be carry-over from other donors' samples.

This clonotype was observed many times. The chain couples TRBV27 to TRBJ2-7; D not resolved. Trimming removed 3 bases at V and 1 base at J, with 4 bases between. CDR1 is MNHEY and CDR2 is SMNVEV in the germline V gene (reference sequence). The CDR3 extends over 12 amino acids. The chain's CDR3 is CASSFGSYEQYF. The CDR3 DNA reads as TGTGCCAGCAGTTTCGGTTCCTACGAGCAGTACTTC.

As concerns this clonotype: A much larger clone is a single base away; this may be a read error. This rearrangement joins TRBV5-4 to TRBJ2-7; either TRBD1 or TRBD2 may supply D (5 bases each). CDR3 length: 14 amino acids. Germline V gene data show CDR1 as SGHNT and CDR2 as YYREEE (reference sequence). Trimming removed 2 bases at V and 6 bases at J, with 15 bases between. The CDR3 nucleotides are TGTGCCAGCAGCTTATTTGGGGGTGGCTGCGAGCAGTACTTC. It codes for CASSLFGGGCEQYF.

As concerns this clonotype: One base away lies a much larger clone, so this may be a sequencing read error. This chain uses TRBV10-3 with TRBJ2-5; TRBD2 matches 9 bases. Germline V gene lookup returns CDR1 ENHRY and CDR2 SYGVKD. The CDR3 is 14 amino acids. In DNA, the CDR3 is TGTACCATCAGTGGGGGTAGCGGGAGAGAGACCCAGTACTTC. Its translation is CTISGGSGRETQYF.

This clonotype has a single count. Being one base from a much bigger clone, this may be a read error. The CDR3 ends on some other residue instead of the conserved phenylalanine or tryptophan, so this is likely a read error. The chain has TRBV5-5 and TRBJ1-2, with TRBD1 identical over 8 bases. The CDR3 sequence is 15 residues long. Losses at the gene ends were 0 bases for V and 7 bases for J; bases not matched to a gene: 8. CDR1 and CDR2 (germline): SGHKS, YYEKEE (reference sequence). CDR3 nucleotide sequence: TGTGCCAGCAGCTTGGGGCCCAGGGGGCAGCGTGGCTACACCCTC. Protein product: CASSLGPRGQRGYTL.

As to this clonotype: A much larger clone lies a single base off, so this may be a read error. The CDR3 end shows no conserved phenylalanine or tryptophan, and so a read error is likely. V usage is TRBV9 and J usage is TRBJ2-1, with D unresolved. V lost 2 bases to trimming and J lost 5 bases, with 11 bases between them. The CDR3 is 14 residues long. The germline V gene has CDR1 SGDLS and CDR2 YYNGEE. Here the CDR3 reads CASSVTGMDNEQFL. The CDR3 DNA reads TGTGCCAGCAGCGTCACCGGTATGGACAATGAGCAGTTCTTA.

This clonotype was seen many times. The chain links TRBV27 to TRBJ1-6; D is ambiguous. Germline CDR1 is MNHEY and CDR2 is SMNVEV (reference sequence). There are 15 residues in the CDR3. Trimming cost V 7 bases and J 10 bases, with 20 bases left between them. The CDR3 sequence is CASTGNPGVGSPLHF. The CDR3 nucleotides are TGTGCCAGCACCGGAAACCCGGGTGTAGGGTCACCCCTCCACTTT.

The table lists this clonotype with many counts. This sequence joins TRBV20-1 and TRBJ2-1, with TRBD2 identical over 15 bases. The V and J ends lost 4 bases and 8 bases, in that order; junction bases with no gene match: 6. CDR3 size: 15 residues. CDR1 is DFQATT, CDR2 SNEGSKA, per germline (reference sequence). The CDR3 DNA is TGCAGTGCTACCGGGACTAGCGGGAGGCAAGATGAGCAGTTCTTC. Translated: CSATGTSGRQDEQFF.

CDR3 nucleotides: TGCAGTGCTAGATCGACAGCAAACACTGAAGCTTTCTTT. Its protein is CSARSTANTEAFF. This rearrangement joins TRBV20-1 to TRBJ1-1, with D possibly being TRBD1 (5 bases). Per germline, CDR1 DFQATT and CDR2 SNEGSKA (reference sequence). The CDR3 spans 13 residues. Trimming took 2 bases from V and 2 from J, leaving 9 bases between them.

This clonotype was found many times. V usage is TRBV6-5 and J usage is TRBJ2-5; 7 nucleotides match TRBD2. This CDR3 is 16 amino acids long. Trimming removed 0 bases from V and 1 base from J; junction bases left unmatched: 5. CDR1 MNHEY and CDR2 SVGAGI come from the germline V gene. In nucleotides, the CDR3 is TGTGCCAGCAGTTACTCATGGGGGGGAGGCCAAGAGACCCAGTACTTC. Protein: CASSYSWGGGQETQYF.

On this clonotype: With a much larger clone just one base away, this may be a read error. This chain connects TRBV7-9 to TRBJ1-2; D gene ambiguous. CDR1 and CDR2 (germline): SEHNR, FQNEAQ (reference sequence). The CDR3 extends over 16 amino acids. The DNA of the CDR3 is TGTACCAGCAGCTCTATTATTGAATTGGGGAACTATGGCTACACCTTC. Translated: CTSSSIIELGNYGYTF.

In this sample, this clonotype turned up many times. The V and J genes are TRBV20-1 and TRBJ1-2, with 8 positions matching TRBD1. The ends lost 6 bases at V and 2 bases at J; junction bases unmatched: 8. The germline V gene encodes CDR1 DFQATT and CDR2 SNEGSKA (reference sequence). The CDR3 loop spans 14 amino acids. In nucleotides, the CDR3 is TGCAGTGCGGACGGGACAGGCCTAAACTATGGCTACACCTTC. Protein sequence: CSADGTGLNYGYTF.

Remarks on this clonotype: Just one base apart from a much larger clone, this may be a read error. V and J are TRBV19 and TRBJ2-1; 7 bases line up with TRBD1. The CDR3 has 16 amino acids. Germline lookup yields CDR1 LNHDA and CDR2 SQIVND (reference sequence). The CDR3 coding sequence is TGTGCCAGTAGTAGCCGAACGGGACAGAGCTACGATGAGCAGTTCTTC. This sequence encodes CASSSRTGQSYDEQFF. Full variable domain (remainder filled in from reference TRBV19 and TRBJ2-1): DGGITQSPKYLFRKEGQNVTLSCEQNLNHDAMYWYRQDPGQGLRLIYYSQIVNDFQKGDIAEGYSVSREKKESFPLTVTSAQKNPTAFYLCASSSRTGQSYDEQFFGPGTRLTVL.

In its sample, this clonotype was seen many times. The J gene is TRBJ2-1, the V gene TRBV12-3 or TRBV12-4; D may be TRBD2 (6 bases). The CDR3 spans 15 residues. Trimming took off 6 bases at V and 8 bases at J, with 20 bases between the two ends. Here the CDR3 reads CASSPYGGMSDEQFF. The CDR3 coding sequence is TGTGCCAGCAGCCCCTATGGGGGGATGTCCGATGAGCAGTTCTTC.

This clonotype was detected ten times or more. The chain is built from TRBV18 and TRBJ2-7, with 12 bases aligning to TRBD1. This CDR3 contains 14 residues. Germline V gene lookup returns CDR1 KGHSH and CDR2 LQKENI. The V segment lost 3 bases and the J segment 6 bases; nucleotides outside the gene matches: 3. CDR3 amino acids: CASSPGQGAVEQYF. CDR3 in DNA: TGTGCCAGCTCACCGGGACAGGGGGCCGTCGAGCAGTACTTC.

The sample holds many counts of this clonotype. The rearrangement joins TRBV12-3 or TRBV12-4 to TRBJ1-3; D is uncertain. The CDR3 contains 15 residues. V lost 6 bases, J lost 2 bases, and 14 bases lay in between. The CDR3 spells CASRPRVQAGNTIYF. The CDR3 coding sequence is TGTGCCAGCAGACCTAGGGTCCAGGCTGGAAACACCATATATTTT.

This clonotype was counted a few times. The genes are TRBV28 and TRBJ2-1; 7 bases agree with TRBD2. Germline CDR1 and CDR2: MDHEN and SYDVKM. This CDR3 is 15 amino acids long. V gave up 5 bases and J gave up 2 bases; unmatched junction bases: 6. CDR3 bases: TGTGCCAGCAGTCCAAGCGGGATAGCCTACAATGAGCAGTTCTTC. Translating it yields CASSPSGIAYNEQFF.

This clonotype has ten or more counts. V usage is TRBV9 and J usage is TRBJ2-3; TRBD2 is a possible D gene (6 bases). This CDR3 contains 15 residues. The germline V and J ends were trimmed by 1 base and 0 bases, with 9 bases remaining between them. Germline CDR1 SGDLS, CDR2 YYNGEE. CDR3 loop: CASSVRGTSTDTQYF. Written as DNA, the CDR3 is TGTGCCAGCAGCGTACGCGGGACTAGCACAGATACGCAGTATTTT.

In this sample, this clonotype turned up many times. The CDR3 here is CASSLGPSGSSYEQYF. The CDR3 nucleotides are TGTGCCAGCAGCTTGGGGCCGTCAGGGAGCTCCTACGAGCAGTACTTC. This chain connects TRBV5-4 to TRBJ2-7; D may be TRBD1 or TRBD2 (5 bases each). Germline V gene sequence: CDR1 SGHNT, CDR2 YYREEE (reference sequence). The CDR3 length is 16 residues. Trimming stripped 0 bases from V and 0 bases from J, with 13 bases between.

In its sample, this clonotype was seen many times. The chain has TRBV20-1 and TRBJ2-1; 7 bases agree with TRBD2. Germline lookup yields CDR1 DFQATT and CDR2 SNEGSKA (reference sequence). The CDR3 is 12 amino acids. With V trimmed by 6 bases and J by 9 bases, 8 bases remained unmatched. The CDR3 region is CSASGLGSEQFF. The CDR3, as DNA: TGCAGTGCATCCGGACTAGGTAGTGAGCAGTTCTTC.